The TCR beta chain under discussion was sequenced for a study of blood T cell repertoires in COVID-19. For the study at large: Sites across the United States, Italy and Spain contributed samples from acute and convalescent COVID-19. Nucleic acid was either cDNA or gDNA, and it came from T cells, B-cell-depleted T cells, or PBMCs.

Authors' data handling: Estimated nucleated cell counts came from reference gene primer amplification. The protocol was immunoSEQ multiplex PCR, while the TCRdb copy is restricted to in-frame clones and leaves out a portion. V and J calls and clone size are copied from that table; D and trimming were computed from the DNA. Of roughly 68,000 clones listed, approximately 91% are singletons. V lost 6 bases, J lost 2 bases, and 7 bases stayed unmatched. This CDR3 spans 15 amino acids. Per the germline V gene, CDR1 is SGHAT and CDR2 is FQDESV (reference sequence). Sequencing used peripheral blood. J is TRBJ2-3 and V is TRBV11-1; 8 positions match TRBD2. This receptor was taken from a man aged 45-65 years with acute or convalescent COVID-19. This CDR3 reads CASRGRAGDTDTQYF. CDR3 coding DNA: TGTGCCAGCAGGGGTCGAGCGGGGGACACAGATACGCAGTATTTT.